The present T cell receptor (beta chain) was sequenced within a study of CD8+ T cells in alopecia areata (dated by TCRdb to 2016 to 2018). About the study as a whole: The treated patients, all with moderate-to-severe alopecia areata, were enrolled in an open-label pilot trial of oral tofacitinib given at 5 to 10 mg twice daily. Tofacitinib was administered for 6 to 18 months, and 6 months of follow-up off drug were then conducted to assess delayed response and recurrence. High-throughput TCRbeta sequencing was used to examine T cell clonal expansion in alopecia areata in both the C3H/HeJ mouse model and human patients. Scalp tissue and sorted CD4+ and CD8+ peripheral blood T cells from patchy and totalis/universalis alopecia areata patients and from healthy controls were covered by human TCRbeta sequencing. Biopsies were taken from tofacitinib-treated patients at baseline and again at 4 and 24 weeks into treatment, and several of those patients also had a later scalp biopsy. Clonality in the scalp was compared among normal scalp (n=4), patchy alopecia areata scalp (n=8), and alopecia totalis/universalis scalp (n=8). The RNA source kit depended on sample type: the PAXgene miRNA kit for fixed scalp, the miRNeasy kit for PBMCs, and the RNeasy kit for mouse skin. immunoSEQ multiplex PCR using 35 Vbeta forward primers and 13 Jbeta reverse primers was used to amplify TCRbeta CDR3 regions.

The V and J ends are trimmed by 4 bases and 10 bases, leaving 14 bases between them. The CDR3 starts with the cysteine, ends with the phenylalanine, and has 12 residues. The read is trimmed to its CDR3 DNA, 36 bases read in frame from base 1. CDR1 SQVTM and CDR2 ANQGSEA are derived from the germline V gene. Overall study outcomes, separate from this receptor: TCR sequences shared between patients were less clear than in mice, possibly partly because of HLA diversity in the patient population. Unlike mouse skin, which is dominated by gammadelta T cells, normal human skin has resident alphabeta T cells that are also sequenced, and this complicates analysis of the scalp TCR repertoire. Lesional scalp, especially in alopecia totalis/universalis, showed higher clonality and more expanded CD8+ clones than normal scalp, suggesting antigenic drive.

Preparation of the library involved the immunoSEQ multiplex PCR assay. For TCR sequencing, RNA was extracted from every sample and reverse transcribed into cDNA to serve as template. First-strand cDNA was synthesized with SuperScript III using a 2:1 mix of oligo-dT and random hexamers. A synthetic immune receptor repertoire was used to gauge amplification bias, and whatever bias remained was removed computationally. Concerning the study's data processing: Raw reads were preprocessed to remove errors, and CDR3 was defined according to IMGT conventions as the region from the conserved cysteine to phenylalanine. Clonality was calculated as 1 minus Shannon entropy normalized by log2 of the number of productive unique TCRs. Whether each scalp clone was CD4 or CD8 was inferred by checking scalp TCRbeta sequences against the CD4 and CD8 repertoires from sorted blood. TCRdb provides this immuneACCESS table in a form limited to in-frame rearrangements. Some clones are lacking; in checked studies, under half of them reflect an unresolved V gene, and why the rest are absent is not known. V and J calls and clone size are given by that table; D and trimming were obtained from the DNA. This sample holds 150,000 to 200,000 clones; over 50% were observed only once. The top ten hold over 12% of the sample.

With regard to this clone: Its target antigen remains unknown. Base qualities are missing; no much larger clone stands one base away.

The sample's time point label, decoded: baseline before oral tofacitinib. Lesional scalp punch biopsies and peripheral blood were collected from alopecia areata patients. After PBMCs were isolated by density centrifugation and stained for CD3, CD4 and CD8, a FACSAria was used to sort CD4+ and CD8+ T cells. The source of this sequence is a human donor with alopecia areata. Here the chain combines TRBV29-1 and TRBJ2-1, and the D gene may be TRBD1, 6 bases matching. The source was CD4+ T cells sorted from blood, collected at week 0. The DNA reads TGCAGCGTTGCCTTCCAGGGGACGGAGCAGTTCTTC. Translated, this gives CSVAFQGTEQFF.